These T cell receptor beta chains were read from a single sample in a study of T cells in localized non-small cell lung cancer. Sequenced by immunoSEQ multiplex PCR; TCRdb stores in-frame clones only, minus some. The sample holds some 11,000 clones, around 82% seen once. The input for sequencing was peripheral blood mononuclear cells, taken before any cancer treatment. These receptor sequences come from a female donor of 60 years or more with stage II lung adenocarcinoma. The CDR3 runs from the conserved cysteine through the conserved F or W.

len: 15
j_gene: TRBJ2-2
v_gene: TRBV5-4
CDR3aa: CASSLNVQGTGELFF

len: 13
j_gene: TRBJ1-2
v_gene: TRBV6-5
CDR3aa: CASSYRDGYGYTF

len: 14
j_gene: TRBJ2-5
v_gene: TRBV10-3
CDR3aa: CAISAGAGQETQYF

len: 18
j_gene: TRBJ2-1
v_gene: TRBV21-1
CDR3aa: CASSEGTSGRFGSNEQFF

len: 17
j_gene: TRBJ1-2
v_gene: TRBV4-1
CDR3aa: CASSQDFGGGGGYGYTF

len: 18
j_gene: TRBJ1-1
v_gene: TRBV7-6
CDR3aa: CASSSRGGFGRGNTEAFF

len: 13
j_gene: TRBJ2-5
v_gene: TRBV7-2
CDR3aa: CASSEGLPRGQYF

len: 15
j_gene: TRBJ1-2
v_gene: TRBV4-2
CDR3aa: CASSQVGQPGYGYTF

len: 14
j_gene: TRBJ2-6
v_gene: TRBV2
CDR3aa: CASSGDSGANVLTF

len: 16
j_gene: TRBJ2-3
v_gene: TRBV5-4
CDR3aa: CASSLEDRGGSDTQYF

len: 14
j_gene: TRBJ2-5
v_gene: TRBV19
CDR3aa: CASSIEGQGETQYF

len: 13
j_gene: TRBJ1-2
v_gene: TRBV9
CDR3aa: CASSVAYNGGYTF

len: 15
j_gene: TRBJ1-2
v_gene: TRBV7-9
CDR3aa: CASSLTGGQLNGYTF

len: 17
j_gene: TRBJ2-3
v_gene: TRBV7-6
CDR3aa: CASSLGPRGARTDTQYF

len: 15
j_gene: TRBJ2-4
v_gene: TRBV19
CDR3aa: CASTEGRGPKNIQYF

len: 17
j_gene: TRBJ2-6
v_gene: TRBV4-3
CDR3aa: CASSQDGPGSGANVLTF

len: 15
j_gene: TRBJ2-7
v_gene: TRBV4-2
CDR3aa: CASSQGLADSYEQYF

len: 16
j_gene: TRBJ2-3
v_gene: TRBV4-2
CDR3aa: CASSQDPRGGTDTQYF

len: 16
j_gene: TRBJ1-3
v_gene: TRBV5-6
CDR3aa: CASSYWAANSGNTIYF

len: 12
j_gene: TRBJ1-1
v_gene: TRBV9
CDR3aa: CASSRGSTEAFF